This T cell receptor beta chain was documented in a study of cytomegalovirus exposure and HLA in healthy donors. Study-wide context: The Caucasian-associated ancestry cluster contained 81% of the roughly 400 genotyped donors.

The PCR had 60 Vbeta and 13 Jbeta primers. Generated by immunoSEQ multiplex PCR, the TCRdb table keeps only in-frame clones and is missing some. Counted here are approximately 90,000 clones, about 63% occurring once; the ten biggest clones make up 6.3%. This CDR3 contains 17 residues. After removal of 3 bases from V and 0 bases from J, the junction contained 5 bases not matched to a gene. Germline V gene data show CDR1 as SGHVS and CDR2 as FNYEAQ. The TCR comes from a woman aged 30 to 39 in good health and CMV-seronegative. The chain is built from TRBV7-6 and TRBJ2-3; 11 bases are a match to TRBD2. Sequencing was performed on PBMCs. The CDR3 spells CASSFLAGGPSTDTQYF. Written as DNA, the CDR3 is TGTGCCAGCAGCTTCCTAGCGGGGGGCCCCAGCACAGATACGCAGTATTTT.